A single T cell receptor (beta chain) is shown here with its context. Combining a sample-barcoded 5' primer with a J-beta primer mix, a second PCR ran for 7 to 11 cycles. A single record per CDR3 protein comes from TCRdb applying MiXCR to the 5' RACE reads. The sample includes 650,000 to 950,000 distinct CDR3 sequences, 40% to 50% seen only once; the top ten take about a fifth. V was shortened by 4 bases and J by 4 bases, with 9 bases between the two germline ends. This CDR3 spans 13 amino acids. The V gene's germline CDR1 is LGHDT and CDR2 YNNKEL (reference sequence). The data were taken from a study of blood T cells in healthy people across ages.

The chain combines TRBV3-1 with TRBJ2-3; D may match TRBD1 or TRBD2 (5 bases each). Sequencing used blood. This TCR was sampled from a man aged 55-75 years in good health. As DNA, the CDR3 is TGTGCCAGCAGCCGCCTGGGGGCAGATACGCAGTATTTT. This sequence encodes CASSRLGADTQYF.